Presented here are 28 T cell receptor beta chains from one specimen sequenced in a study of blood T cell repertoires in COVID-19. The data were produced by immunoSEQ multiplex PCR, yet TCRdb's version contains in-frame clones alone and is incomplete. The sample yields 350,000 to 400,000 clones, 85% to 90% seen once. What was sequenced was PBMCs or T cells enriched from blood (not recorded which). The receptor source for this set is a man between 18 and 29 years old who had recovered from COVID-19.

This chain connects TRBV11-1 to TRBJ2-1; D gene unclear. Germline CDR1 is SGHAT and CDR2 is FQDESV (reference sequence). This CDR3 is built from 15 residues. Trimming pared 1 base from V and 5 bases from J, leaving 12 bases between. The CDR3 coding sequence is TGTGCCAGCAGCTTAGAATCCGGGTCCCACAATGAGCAGTTCTTC. As protein: CASSLESGSHNEQFF.

The chain uses TRBV27 and TRBJ2-7, with D uncertain. V dropped 0 bases and J dropped 6 bases, with 9 bases sitting between them. Per germline, CDR1 MNHEY and CDR2 SMNVEV (reference sequence). The CDR3 is 13 amino acids. In DNA form, the CDR3 reads TGTGCCAGCAGTTTATCGAAGCAAAGCGAGCAGTACTTC. Protein sequence: CASSLSKQSEQYF.

The J gene is TRBJ1-1, the V gene TRBV19; D is unresolved. V lost 3 bases and J 8 bases, leaving 10 bases between the germline ends. Germline V CDR1 and CDR2: LNHDA, SQIVND (reference sequence). There are 12 residues in the CDR3. The CDR3 spells CASSIGRAEAFF. CDR3 nucleotides: TGTGCCAGTAGTATTGGTAGAGCAGAAGCTTTCTTT. The full variable domain, with the rest looked up from reference TRBV19 and TRBJ1-1, is DGGITQSPKYLFRKEGQNVTLSCEQNLNHDAMYWYRQDPGQGLRLIYYSQIVNDFQKGDIAEGYSVSREKKESFPLTVTSAQKNPTAFYLCASSIGRAEAFFGQGTRLTVV.

V gene TRBV9 combines with J gene TRBJ2-3; D is ambiguous. V lost 3 bases and J 4 bases, leaving 15 bases between the germline ends. The CDR3 sequence is 15 residues long. Germline values: CDR1 SGDLS, CDR2 YYNGEE. The CDR3 spells CASSASRSWADTQYF. The CDR3 DNA reads as TGTGCCAGCAGCGCAAGCCGGAGTTGGGCAGATACGCAGTATTTT. The entire variable domain, with the rest obtained from reference TRBV9 and TRBJ2-3, is as follows: DSGVTQTPKHLITATGQRVTLRCSPRSGDLSVYWYQQSLDQGLQFLIQYYNGEERAKGNILERFSAQQFPDLHSELNLSSLELGDSALYFCASSASRSWADTQYFGPGTRLTVL.

This clone was seen only once. V usage is TRBV19 and J usage is TRBJ1-2, with a possible D match to TRBD1 (5 bases). The CDR3 sequence is 14 residues long. Trimming pared 4 bases from V and 4 bases from J, leaving 13 bases between. From germline, CDR1 is LNHDA and CDR2 SQIVND (reference sequence). The CDR3 spells CASSTRQWTYGYTF. In DNA form, the CDR3 reads TGTGCCAGTAGTACTCGACAGTGGACCTATGGCTACACCTTC.

The V call is TRBV5-4, the J call TRBJ2-2; 8 bases line up with TRBD2. The CDR3 consists of 13 residues. The V gene's germline CDR1 is SGHNT and CDR2 YYREEE (reference sequence). The trim removed 3 bases at V and 5 bases at J, leaving 0 bases unmatched. The CDR3 spells CASSSSGTGELFF. The CDR3 region has the DNA TGTGCCAGCAGCTCTAGCGGGACCGGGGAGCTGTTTTTT.

The chain combines TRBV7-8 with TRBJ1-2; no definite D call. The CDR3 is 15 residues long. The germline CDR1 and CDR2 sequences are SGHVS and FQNEAQ. V was clipped by 1 base and J by 8 bases, with 17 bases between them. The CDR3 loop is CASSLGSGVVGGYTF. DNA of the CDR3: TGTGCCAGCAGCTTAGGAAGCGGGGTAGTTGGGGGCTACACCTTC.

The chain combines TRBV5-4 with TRBJ2-2; 11 bases match TRBD2. The CDR3 is 17 amino acids. Looked up from germline, CDR1 is SGHNT and CDR2 is YYREEE (reference sequence). Trimming took 2 bases from V and 1 from J; bases not matched to a gene: 4. The CDR3 loop is CASSFKLAGVNTGELFF. The CDR3 DNA follows: TGTGCCAGCAGCTTTAAACTAGCGGGAGTGAACACCGGGGAGCTGTTTTTT.

The chain recombines TRBV19 with TRBJ1-3; no definite D call. CDR1 is LNHDA and CDR2 is SQIVND in the germline V gene (reference sequence). This CDR3 region has 14 residues. V shed 2 bases and J shed 0 bases, with 5 bases lying between them. CDR3 residues: CASSISSSGNTIYF. The CDR3 DNA follows: TGTGCCAGTAGTATAAGTAGCTCTGGAAACACCATATATTTT.

The count of this clone is one. The chain combines TRBV3-1 (or the pseudogene TRBV3-2) with TRBJ2-2, with 8 bases identical to TRBD1. Germline V CDR1 and CDR2: LGHDT, YNNKEL (reference sequence). The V gene end was trimmed by 4 bases and the J gene end by 0 bases; junction bases not matched to a gene: 7. The CDR3 has 17 amino acids. The chain's CDR3 is CASSRVGGQANTGELFF. The CDR3 DNA reads TGTGCCAGCAGCCGGGTCGGGGGACAGGCGAACACCGGGGAGCTGTTTTTT.

The V call is TRBV28, the J call TRBJ2-7; 8 bases fit TRBD2. This CDR3 comprises 12 residues. Looked up from germline, CDR1 is MDHEN and CDR2 is SYDVKM. J lost 5 bases, V lost 6 bases, and 3 bases had no gene match. DNA for the CDR3: TGTGCCAGCAGGTCGGGGGGGGACGAGCAGTACTTC. It is translated as CASRSGGDEQYF.

The rearrangement joins TRBV12-3 or TRBV12-4 to TRBJ1-2; a possible D gene is TRBD1 (5 bases). The CDR3 runs 13 residues. V was trimmed by 0 bases and J by 10 bases, leaving 12 bases between them. In DNA, the CDR3 is TGTGCCAGCAGTTTAGCGAGCGGGGGGGTCTACACCTTC. This codes for CASSLASGGVYTF.

This chain connects TRBV29-1 to TRBJ1-1; a weak D match, TRBD1 (5 bases). Trimming took off 4 bases at V and 4 bases at J, with 16 bases between the two ends. Germline CDR1 and CDR2: SQVTM and ANQGSEA. The CDR3 loop spans 14 amino acids. The CDR3 loop reads CSVGLTGRSTEAFF. In DNA form, the CDR3 reads TGCAGCGTTGGCCTCACAGGAAGGAGCACTGAAGCTTTCTTT.

This chain uses TRBV14 with TRBJ1-3; D gene uncertain. The CDR3 sequence is 14 residues long. From germline, CDR1 is SGHDN and CDR2 FVKESK. The V end lost 5 bases, the J end lost 0 bases, and 8 bases lay between the germline ends. The CDR3 sequence is CASSTHNSGNTIYF. CDR3 coding DNA: TGTGCCAGCAGCACACACAACTCTGGAAACACCATATATTTT.

This clone was counted between two and nine times. The chain is built from TRBV6-2 or TRBV6-3 and TRBJ1-4, with no clear D. The germline CDR1 and CDR2 sequences are MNHEY and SVGEGT. The V gene lost 6 bases and the J gene lost 7 bases, with 21 bases spanning the gap. This CDR3 region has 16 residues. The CDR3 loop reads CASSRAAYVRGEKLFF. CDR3 nucleotides: TGTGCCAGCAGCCGAGCAGCATACGTGAGAGGTGAAAAACTGTTTTTT.

This clone came up once. V and J are TRBV7-9 and TRBJ2-1; no definite D call. The germline V gene encodes CDR1 SEHNR and CDR2 FQNEAQ (reference sequence). Trimming stripped 4 bases from V and 9 bases from J, with 19 bases between. The CDR3 is 15 residues long. This CDR3 reads CASSSSIWRRSEQFF. The CDR3 nucleotides are TGTGCCAGCAGCTCCTCAATTTGGCGGCGGAGTGAGCAGTTCTTC. The full variable domain, completed using reference TRBV7-9 and TRBJ2-1, is DTGVSQNPRHKITKRGQNVTFRCDPISEHNRLYWYRQTLGQGPEFLTYFQNEAQLEKSRLLSDRFSAERPKGSFSTLEIQRTEQGDSAMYLCASSSSIWRRSEQFFGPGTRLTVL.

The V gene is TRBV6-1, the J gene TRBJ1-6; TRBD1 agrees at 9 bases. Trimming removed 7 bases from V and 7 bases from J; junction bases left unmatched: 5. The CDR3 spans 14 residues. Germline lookup yields CDR1 MNHNS and CDR2 SASEGT. For the CDR3, the DNA is TGTGCCAGCACCGACAGGGGGAGGAATTCACCCCTCCACTTT. Its protein is CASTDRGRNSPLHF.

The V and J genes are TRBV5-1 and TRBJ2-5; 9 positions match TRBD1. The germline gives CDR1 SGHRS, CDR2 YFSETQ. This CDR3 spans 15 amino acids. Trimming cost V 0 bases and J 4 bases; bases outside gene matches: 4. As DNA, the CDR3 is TGCGCCAGCAGCTTGGGGGACAGGGACCGAGAGACCCAGTACTTC. Protein product: CASSLGDRDRETQYF.

V usage is TRBV3-1 (or the pseudogene TRBV3-2) and J usage is TRBJ2-7; 7 bases are shared with TRBD1. Germline CDR1 LGHDT, CDR2 YNNKEL (reference sequence). CDR3 length equals 12 residues. J was trimmed by 5 bases and V by 5 bases; bases with no gene match: 3. CDR3 protein: CASSRTGNEQYF. CDR3 DNA: TGTGCCAGCAGCAGGACAGGTAACGAGCAGTACTTC.

The chain is built from TRBV10-3 and TRBJ1-1, with TRBD1 matching over 7 bases. With 4 bases clipped from V and 0 bases from J, the junction kept 11 bases outside the gene matches. In germline, CDR1 is ENHRY, CDR2 SYGVKD. The CDR3 length is 17 residues. CDR3 bases: TGTGCCATCAGTGGACAGGGCCCCGGGCGGATGAACACTGAAGCTTTCTTT. This gives the protein CAISGQGPGRMNTEAFF.

The rearrangement joins TRBV7-8 to TRBJ2-3; 10 nucleotides agree with TRBD2. The germline gives CDR1 SGHVS, CDR2 FQNEAQ. The CDR3 runs 17 residues. V was pared by 2 bases and J by 5 bases, with 10 bases of the junction left unmatched. The CDR3 loop reads CASSLIGTSGIGDTQYF. Written as DNA, the CDR3 is TGTGCCAGCAGCTTAATCGGAACTAGCGGGATTGGAGATACGCAGTATTTT.

V usage is TRBV11-3 and J usage is TRBJ2-7, with D tentatively TRBD1 (6 bases). The germline V gene encodes CDR1 SGHNT and CDR2 YENEEA. The CDR3 length is 15 residues. V was trimmed by 5 bases and J by 2 bases, leaving 16 bases between them. The CDR3 loop is CASSPNTGFPYEQYF. CDR3 coding DNA: TGTGCCAGCAGCCCAAATACAGGGTTCCCCTACGAGCAGTACTTC.

The chain is built from TRBV27 and TRBJ2-1, with D perhaps matching TRBD2 (6 bases). The CDR3 consists of 15 residues. The germline V gene has CDR1 MNHEY and CDR2 SMNVEV (reference sequence). The V and J ends lost 4 bases and 9 bases respectively, with 19 bases between them. CDR3 loop: CASSYSGTLGGEQFF. Written as DNA, the CDR3 is TGTGCCAGCAGTTACTCCGGGACTCTAGGAGGTGAGCAGTTCTTC.

This clone was observed once. V gene TRBV19 combines with J gene TRBJ2-7; TRBD2 matches 14 bases. CDR3 length equals 18 residues. V lost 5 bases to trimming and J lost 5 bases; unmatched junction nucleotides: 14. CDR1 is LNHDA and CDR2 is SQIVND in the germline V gene (reference sequence). Written as DNA, the CDR3 is TGTGCCAGTAGTCTCCGGACTAGCGGGAGGTCTGGGAAAAACGAGCAGTACTTC. This translates into CASSLRTSGRSGKNEQYF. The entire variable domain, with the rest obtained from reference TRBV19 and TRBJ2-7, is as follows: DGGITQSPKYLFRKEGQNVTLSCEQNLNHDAMYWYRQDPGQGLRLIYYSQIVNDFQKGDIAEGYSVSREKKESFPLTVTSAQKNPTAFYLCASSLRTSGRSGKNEQYFGPGTRLTVT.

This rearrangement joins TRBV4-3 to TRBJ2-2; 12 nucleotides line up with TRBD2. With 3 bases clipped from V and 7 bases from J, the junction kept 12 bases outside the gene matches. Germline V gene sequence: CDR1 LGHNA, CDR2 YSLEER. CDR3 length equals 18 residues. CDR3 in DNA: TGCGCCAGCAGCCAGGACCGGATGACTAGCGGGAGTGTCGGGGAGCTGTTTTTT. Its protein is CASSQDRMTSGSVGELFF.

This chain joins TRBV7-9 and TRBJ2-3; the D gene is possibly TRBD2 (6 bases). The CDR3 is 16 amino acids. Germline V gene lookup returns CDR1 SEHNR and CDR2 FQNEAQ (reference sequence). V was trimmed by 1 base and J by 1 base, leaving 12 bases between them. The CDR3 region is CASSLGVSGGTDTQYF. As DNA, the CDR3 is TGTGCCAGCAGCTTAGGGGTTAGCGGAGGCACAGATACGCAGTATTTT.

V and J are TRBV5-6 and TRBJ1-1, with D possibly being TRBD1 (6 bases). Trimming stripped 0 bases from V and 10 bases from J, with 10 bases between. Germline-derived CDR1 and CDR2 are SGHDT and YYEEEE. This CDR3 region has 12 residues. Written as DNA, the CDR3 is TGTGCCAGCAGCTTGGGGGACACTACAGCTTTCTTT. Its translation: CASSLGDTTAFF.

The chain recombines TRBV19 with TRBJ1-5; weak D call: TRBD1 (5 bases). Per germline, CDR1 LNHDA and CDR2 SQIVND (reference sequence). This CDR3 comprises 15 residues. Trimming cost V 6 bases and J 4 bases, with 16 bases left between them. For the CDR3, the DNA is TGTGCCAGTAGGGGAGGGGCCAGGGCTAATCAGCCCCAGCATTTT. Protein: CASRGGARANQPQHF.